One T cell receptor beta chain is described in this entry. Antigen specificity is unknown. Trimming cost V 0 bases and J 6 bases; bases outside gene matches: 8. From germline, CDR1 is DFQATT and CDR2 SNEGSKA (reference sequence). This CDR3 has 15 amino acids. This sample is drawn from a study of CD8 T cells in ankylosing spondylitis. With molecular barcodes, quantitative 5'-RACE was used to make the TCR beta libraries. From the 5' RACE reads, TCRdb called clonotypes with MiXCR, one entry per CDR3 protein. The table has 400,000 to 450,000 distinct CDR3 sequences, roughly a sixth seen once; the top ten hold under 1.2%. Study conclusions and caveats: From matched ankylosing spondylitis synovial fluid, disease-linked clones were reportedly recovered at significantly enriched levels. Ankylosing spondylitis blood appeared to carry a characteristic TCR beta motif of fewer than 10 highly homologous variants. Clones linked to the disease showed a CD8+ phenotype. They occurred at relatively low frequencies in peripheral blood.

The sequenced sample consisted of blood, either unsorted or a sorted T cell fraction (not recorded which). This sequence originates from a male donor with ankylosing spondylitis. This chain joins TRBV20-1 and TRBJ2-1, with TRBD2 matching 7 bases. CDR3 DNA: TGCAGTGCTAGAGATCGAGCGGGACTCCCCAATGAGCAGTTCTTC. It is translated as CSARDRAGLPNEQFF.